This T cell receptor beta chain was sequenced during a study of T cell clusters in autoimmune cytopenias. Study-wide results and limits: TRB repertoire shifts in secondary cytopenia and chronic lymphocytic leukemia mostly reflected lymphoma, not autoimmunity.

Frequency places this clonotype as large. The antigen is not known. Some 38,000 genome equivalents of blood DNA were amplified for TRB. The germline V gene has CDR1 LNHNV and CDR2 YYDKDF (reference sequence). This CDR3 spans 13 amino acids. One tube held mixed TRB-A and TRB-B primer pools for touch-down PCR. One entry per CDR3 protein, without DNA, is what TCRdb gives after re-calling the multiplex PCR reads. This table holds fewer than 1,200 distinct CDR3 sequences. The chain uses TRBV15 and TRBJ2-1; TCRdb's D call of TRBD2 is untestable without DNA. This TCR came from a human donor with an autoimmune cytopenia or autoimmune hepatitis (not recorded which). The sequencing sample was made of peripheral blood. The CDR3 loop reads CATSSRLVEEQFF.